This is a list of T cell receptor beta chains from one sample in a study of liver allograft versus peripheral blood T cells. TCRdb reprocessed the reads via MiXCR and lists one record per CDR3 protein. The profile covers several thousand distinct CDR3 sequences, with 16% appearing a single time and roughly 1.9% taken by the ten largest. The source is a human patient who had a liver transplant. Some T cells may arise from the graft donor. Both conserved end residues are part of each CDR3. A D gene is named only where the DNA matches it firmly. Only some rows state a clone size, as once, few, many or a class for expanded clones.

d_call j_call clone_size v_call cdr3_aa cdr3_nt
. TRBJ1-1 . TRBV20-1 CSARPGPTEIVAFF TGCAGTGCTAGGCCAGGGCCAACAGAGATTGTGGCTTTCTTT
TRBD1 TRBJ2-7 medium-sized TRBV10-3 CAISRQGNEQYF TGTGCCATCAGTCGACAGGGAAACGAGCAGTACTTC
. TRBJ2-1 medium-sized TRBV6-5 CASSYGVSYNEQFF TGTGCCAGCAGTTACGGCGTCAGCTACAATGAGCAGTTCTTC
. TRBJ2-2 . TRBV6-6 CASISIQGSAGELFF TGTGCCAGCATCTCAATACAAGGGAGCGCCGGGGAGCTGTTTTTT
. TRBJ2-7 medium-sized TRBV29-1 CSVVIGSYEQYF TGCAGCGTTGTAATAGGGTCCTACGAGCAGTACTTC
. TRBJ1-6 medium-sized TRBV6-5 CASSKVSSYNSPLHF TGTGCCAGCAGTAAAGTGAGCTCCTATAATTCACCCCTCCACTTT
. TRBJ2-3 few TRBV6-5 CASSSTTVPRGATDTQYF TGTGCCAGCAGTTCCACGACAGTCCCGCGGGGAGCCACAGATACGCAGTATTTT
. TRBJ1-4 medium-sized TRBV29-1 CSVGGGGAEKLFF TGCAGCGTTGGGGGCGGGGGAGCGGAAAAACTGTTTTTT
. TRBJ1-4 medium-sized TRBV19 CASTPRGVANEKLFF TGTGCCAGTACCCCCCGGGGGGTTGCTAATGAAAAACTGTTTTTT
. TRBJ1-1 many TRBV6-5 CASSYSRGDTEAFF TGTGCCAGCAGTTACTCGCGGGGGGACACTGAAGCTTTCTTT
. TRBJ1-2 few TRBV30 CAWSTGWDYGYTF TGTGCCTGGAGTACAGGGTGGGATTATGGCTACACCTTC
TRBD2 TRBJ2-1 . TRBV3-1 CASSRGGGSYNEQFF TGTGCCAGCAGCCGCGGGGGGGGGTCCTACAATGAGCAGTTCTTC
. TRBJ2-7 few TRBV6-6 CASSNTGSSYEQYF TGTGCCAGCAGTAATACAGGGAGCTCCTACGAGCAGTACTTC
. TRBJ1-6 medium-sized TRBV27 CASSSGGPGYNSPLHF TGTGCCAGCAGTTCCGGGGGCCCAGGCTATAATTCACCCCTCCACTTT
. TRBJ2-6 medium-sized TRBV5-4 CASSFSVSGANVLTF TGTGCCAGCAGCTTTTCCGTCTCTGGGGCCAACGTCCTGACTTTC
. TRBJ1-2 . TRBV3-1 CASSQRHSNYGYTF TGTGCCAGCAGCCAACGACACTCTAACTATGGCTACACCTTC
TRBD1 TRBJ1-2 . TRBV2 CASSEQGAIGYTF TGTGCCAGCAGTGAACAGGGGGCGATTGGCTACACCTTC